What follows are 17 T cell receptor beta chains derived from one specimen sequenced in a study of T cells in Graves' hyperthyroidism and ophthalmopathy. RNA transcripts gave rise to amplified TCR beta CDR3 regions. With the HTBI primer set, the TCR CDR3 went through a first round of RT-PCR. Each CDR3 protein is one row after TCRdb ran MiXCR on the multiplex PCR reads. The table records roughly 700,000 distinct CDR3 sequences, about 15% of them present only once. The sequencing sample was made of blood. Source of these receptors: a woman in her late teens or twenties with Graves' hyperthyroidism.

Concerning this clonotype: A read error is likely, as this CDR3 ends without the conserved phenylalanine or tryptophan. The chain uses TRBV20-1 and TRBJ2-1; D uncertain. The germline V gene has CDR1 DFQATT and CDR2 SNEGSKA (reference sequence). V lost 3 bases to trimming and J lost 0 bases, with 9 bases between them. The CDR3 is made up of 14 amino acids. DNA of the CDR3: TGCAGTGCTAGTAGGGAAAGCTCCTACAATGAGCAGTTCCTC. Amino acids: CSASRESSYNEQFL.

This clonotype was found many times. The J gene is TRBJ2-3, the V gene TRBV14; the match to TRBD2 covers 7 bases. J was trimmed by 2 bases and V by 3 bases; bases with no gene match: 8. CDR1 and CDR2 (germline): SGHDN, FVKESK. This CDR3 has 16 residues. For the CDR3, the DNA is TGTGCCAGCAGCCAGAGCCGACTAGCAGTCACAGATACGCAGTATTTT. Its protein product is CASSQSRLAVTDTQYF.

The rearrangement links TRBV20-1 to TRBJ2-3; D assignment may be TRBD1 or TRBD2 (5 bases each). Trimming took 6 bases from V and 3 from J, leaving 10 bases between them. CDR1 DFQATT and CDR2 SNEGSKA come from the germline V gene (reference sequence). The CDR3 length is 12 residues. In DNA, the CDR3 is TGCAGTGCCCCGGGACGGACAGATACGCAGTATTTT. Translation: CSAPGRTDTQYF.

V usage is TRBV20-1 and J usage is TRBJ2-5, with D unclear. Germline-derived CDR1 and CDR2 are DFQATT and SNEGSKA (reference sequence). The CDR3 runs 12 residues. The CDR3: CSALVSLGSQYF. The DNA for the CDR3 is TGCAGCGCTCTGGTCTCTTTGGGGTCCCAGTACTTC.

The V call is TRBV10-1, the J call TRBJ2-3; D perhaps matches TRBD2 (6 bases). The CDR3 covers 13 residues. Trimming removed 8 bases from V and 2 bases from J, with 11 bases in between. From germline, CDR1 is WNHNN and CDR2 SYGVQD (reference sequence). CDR3 loop: CASGGLITDTQYF. CDR3 in DNA: TGCGCCAGCGGAGGACTAATCACAGATACGCAGTATTTT.

This clonotype was seen ten or more times. The chain employs TRBV20-1 and TRBJ2-5; 7 bases are a match to TRBD2. The V and J ends lost 5 bases and 3 bases, in that order; junction bases with no gene match: 6. The CDR3 sequence is 13 residues long. Germline V gene lookup returns CDR1 DFQATT and CDR2 SNEGSKA (reference sequence). The CDR3 coding sequence is TGCAGTGCTTCCAGGACTAGAAAAGAGACCCAGTACTTC. Protein sequence: CSASRTRKETQYF.

This clonotype came up many times. This chain links TRBV24-1 with TRBJ2-5, with D perhaps matching TRBD2 (5 bases). CDR3 length: 17 amino acids. V was shortened by 0 bases and J by 5 bases, with 18 bases between the two germline ends. CDR1 KGHDR and CDR2 SFDVKD come from the germline V gene. The CDR3 protein is CATSDLPAIEGRETQYF. CDR3 bases: TGTGCCACCAGTGATTTGCCGGCGATCGAGGGTCGTGAGACCCAGTACTTC.

The gene calls are TRBV6-1 and TRBJ2-7, with 8 bases matching TRBD1. This CDR3 has 16 amino acids. In germline, CDR1 is MNHNS, CDR2 SASEGT. J was trimmed by 4 bases and V by 0 bases; bases with no gene match: 8. The CDR3 region has the DNA TGTGCCAGCAGTGAAGCGGGAGTCGGACAGGGTTACGAGCAGTACTTC. This encodes CASSEAGVGQGYEQYF.

Ten or more counts support this clonotype. The chain combines TRBV20-1 with TRBJ2-7, with unresolved D. Germline V gives CDR1 DFQATT, CDR2 SNEGSKA (reference sequence). CDR3 size: 15 residues. V lost 3 bases, J lost 3 bases, and 18 bases lay in between. The CDR3 sequence: CSASQSRVSIYEQYF. CDR3 DNA: TGCAGTGCTAGTCAATCCCGCGTTTCCATCTACGAGCAGTACTTC.

This clonotype occurred many times. This sequence joins TRBV20-1 and TRBJ2-1; 14 positions agree with TRBD2. V lost 6 bases, J lost 9 bases, and 10 bases stayed unmatched. This CDR3 is 15 amino acids long. CDR1 DFQATT and CDR2 SNEGSKA come from the germline V gene (reference sequence). This CDR3 is CSASPGTSGSSEQFF. In DNA, the CDR3 is TGCAGTGCAAGCCCCGGGACTAGCGGGAGTAGTGAGCAGTTCTTC.

This clonotype has more than one count but fewer than ten. V gene TRBV24-1 combines with J gene TRBJ2-4; 7 bases align to TRBD1. The V and J ends lost 10 bases and 0 bases, in that order; junction bases with no gene match: 14. The CDR3 consists of 17 residues. Germline CDR1 reads KGHDR; CDR2 reads SFDVKD. The CDR3 protein is CATNPGQTGLAKNIQYF. CDR3 nucleotide sequence: TGTGCCACTAACCCGGGACAGACAGGACTAGCCAAAAACATTCAGTACTTC.

This clonotype was seen a few times. The chain recombines TRBV24-1 with TRBJ2-1; TRBD2 matches 11 bases. The V segment lost 9 bases and the J segment 11 bases; nucleotides outside the gene matches: 8. CDR3 length: 13 residues. Germline-derived CDR1 and CDR2 are KGHDR and SFDVKD. CDR3 sequence: CATRTGTSGKQFF. The DNA for the CDR3 is TGTGCCACCCGCACCGGGACTAGCGGCAAGCAGTTCTTC.

This clonotype has at least ten counts. CDR3 protein: CSARAWTGRLYEQYF. The CDR3 region has the DNA TGCAGTGCTAGAGCATGGACGGGACGACTCTACGAGCAGTACTTC. The genes are TRBV20-1 and TRBJ2-7; D possibly matches TRBD1 or TRBD2 (5 bases each). The V end lost 1 base, the J end lost 3 bases, and 16 bases lay between the germline ends. The CDR3 consists of 15 residues. Germline CDR1 and CDR2: DFQATT and SNEGSKA (reference sequence).

There are many counts of this clonotype. The rearrangement joins TRBV6-1 to TRBJ2-3; no clear D. The CDR3 is 14 amino acids. Germline V gene sequence: CDR1 MNHNS, CDR2 SASEGT. The V gene lost 6 bases and the J gene lost 4 bases, with 14 bases spanning the gap. The CDR3 here is CASSFPGRADTQYF. In DNA, the CDR3 is TGTGCCAGCAGCTTCCCGGGTCGCGCAGATACGCAGTATTTT.

CDR3 sequence reads: CASRQDNQPQHF. In nucleotides, the CDR3 is TGTGCCAGCAGACAGGACAATCAGCCCCAGCATTTT. This rearrangement joins TRBV6-1 to TRBJ1-5; D perhaps matches TRBD1 (5 bases). The length of the CDR3 is 12 residues. Germline loops: CDR1 MNHNS, CDR2 SASEGT. Trimming took off 6 bases at V and 3 bases at J, with 6 bases between the two ends.

This clonotype has only a few counts. J is TRBJ1-5 and V is TRBV7-6; D not certain. CDR1 is SGHVS, CDR2 FNYEAQ, per germline. This CDR3 is built from 15 residues. With 0 bases removed from V and 3 bases from J, the gap between germline ends came to 9 bases. The CDR3 reads CASSLAEGSNQPQHF. The CDR3 DNA follows: TGTGCCAGCAGCTTAGCAGAAGGGTCCAATCAGCCCCAGCATTTT.

This clonotype was seen at least ten times. The chain joins TRBV6-1 to TRBJ2-3; D unresolved. The V gene's germline CDR1 is MNHNS and CDR2 SASEGT. Trimming shortened V by 5 bases and J by 8 bases, and 17 bases separated the two germline ends. The length of the CDR3 is 14 residues. As DNA, the CDR3 is TGTGCCAGCAGTTTTTCTCCCGGTCAGGCTACGCAGTATTTT. Translating gives CASSFSPGQATQYF.